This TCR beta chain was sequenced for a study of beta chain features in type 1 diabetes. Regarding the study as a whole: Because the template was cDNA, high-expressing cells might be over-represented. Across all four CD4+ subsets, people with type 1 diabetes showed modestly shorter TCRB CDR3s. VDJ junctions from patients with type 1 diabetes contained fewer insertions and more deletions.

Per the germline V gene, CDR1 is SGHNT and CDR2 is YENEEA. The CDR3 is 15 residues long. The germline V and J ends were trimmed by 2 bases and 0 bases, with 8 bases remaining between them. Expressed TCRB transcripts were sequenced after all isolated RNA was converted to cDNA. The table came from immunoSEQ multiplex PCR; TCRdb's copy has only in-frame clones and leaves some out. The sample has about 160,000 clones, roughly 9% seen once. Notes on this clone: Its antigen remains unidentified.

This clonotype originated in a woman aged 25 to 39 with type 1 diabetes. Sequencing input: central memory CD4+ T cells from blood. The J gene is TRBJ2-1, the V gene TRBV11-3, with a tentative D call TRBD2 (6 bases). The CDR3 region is CASSLRGSSYNEQFF. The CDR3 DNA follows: TGTGCCAGCAGCTTACGGGGGAGCTCCTACAATGAGCAGTTCTTC.